These 26 T cell receptor beta chains were all obtained from the same sample, sequenced in a study of OX40 agonist ivuxolimab in advanced cancers. This table comes from immunoSEQ multiplex PCR, and its TCRdb copy is limited to in-frame clones, with some not included. The data show about 75,000 clones, approximately 90% seen once. The specimen was CD4+ or CD8+ T cells sorted from blood, collected in a trial of the OX40 agonist ivuxolimab. These receptors came from an adult with an advanced solid tumor such as melanoma, head and neck, liver or kidney cancer.

V is TRBV6-1 and J is TRBJ2-7, with a weak D call TRBD1 (6 bases). This CDR3 has 14 amino acids. V lost 6 bases and J 3 bases, leaving 15 bases between the germline ends. Germline V gene lookup returns CDR1 MNHNS and CDR2 SASEGT. The CDR3 region is CASRESGANYEQYF. CDR3 coding DNA: TGTGCCAGCAGAGAGTCAGGGGCCAACTACGAGCAGTACTTC.

The chain carries TRBV28 and TRBJ2-2; D might be TRBD2 (5 bases). Germline values: CDR1 MDHEN, CDR2 SYDVKM. The length of the CDR3 is 14 residues. The V and J ends lost 11 bases and 4 bases respectively, with 17 bases between them. The CDR3 region has the DNA TGTGCCGGTCAAGACTCGGGGAGCACCGGGGAGCTGTTTTTT. Residues: CAGQDSGSTGELFF.

The chain employs TRBV18 and TRBJ2-4; a weak D match, TRBD1 (6 bases). CDR1 is KGHSH and CDR2 is LQKENI in the germline V gene. The V gene lost 4 bases and the J gene lost 0 bases, with 13 bases spanning the gap. The CDR3 covers 16 residues. DNA of the CDR3: TGTGCCAGCTCACTGGGGACACCTGTAGCCAAAAACATTCAGTACTTC. Encoded protein: CASSLGTPVAKNIQYF.

The CDR3 region is CASGSRSTDTQYF. As DNA, the CDR3 is TGTGCCAGCGGTTCCAGGAGCACAGATACGCAGTATTTT. The chain is built from TRBV7-2 and TRBJ2-3; D gene ambiguous. Germline CDR1 is SGHTA and CDR2 is FQGNSA. V was shortened by 8 bases and J by 0 bases, with 9 bases between the two germline ends. This CDR3 comprises 13 residues.

The rearrangement links TRBV7-3 to TRBJ2-1, with D possibly TRBD2 on 6 matching bases. The CDR3 is 18 residues long. V shed 5 bases and J shed 8 bases, with 28 bases lying between them. Germline CDR1 is SGHTA and CDR2 is FQGTGA. CDR3 protein: CASSQLSSGLPPFDEQFF. The CDR3 DNA follows: TGTGCCAGCAGCCAGCTGTCCTCGGGACTTCCTCCGTTCGATGAGCAGTTCTTC.

This chain connects TRBV11-1 to TRBJ2-6; no clear D. The CDR3 sequence is 15 residues long. The V gene's germline CDR1 is SGHAT and CDR2 FQDESV (reference sequence). V lost 1 base and J 0 bases, leaving 4 bases between the germline ends. The CDR3 loop is CASSLESSGANVLTF. CDR3 bases: TGTGCCAGCAGCTTAGAATCCTCTGGGGCCAACGTCCTGACTTTC.

The chain is built from TRBV29-1 and TRBJ1-5; a weak D match, TRBD1 (5 bases). Germline V CDR1 and CDR2: SQVTM, ANQGSEA. The CDR3 runs to 14 residues. The DNA for the CDR3 is TGCAGGGGTTTTCGGGACCTTAGCAATCAGCCCCAGCATTTT. It codes for CRGFRDLSNQPQHF. The entire variable domain, with the rest obtained from reference TRBV29-1 and TRBJ1-5, is as follows: SAVISQKPSRDICQRGTSLTIQCQVDSQVTMMFWYRQQPGQSLTLIATANQGSEATYESGFVIDKFPISRPNLTFSTLTVSNMSPEDSSIYLCRGFRDLSNQPQHFGDGTRLSIL.

The rearrangement links TRBV5-1 to TRBJ2-1; 8 positions agree with TRBD2. There are 18 residues in the CDR3. Germline trimming cut 4 bases from V and 4 bases from J; bases unmatched to any gene: 16. Per germline, CDR1 SGHRS and CDR2 YFSETQ. The CDR3 DNA reads TGCGCCAGCAGCCCTTGGATCGGGAGGGTACCCCTTTACAATGAGCAGTTCTTC. This sequence encodes CASSPWIGRVPLYNEQFF.

This rearrangement joins TRBV28 to TRBJ2-3, with a weak D call TRBD2 (6 bases). CDR1 and CDR2 from the germline V gene are MDHEN and SYDVKM. The V end was cut by 7 bases, the J end by 3 bases, with 23 bases between. This CDR3 region has 17 residues. The CDR3 nucleotides are TGTGCCAGCATCGGGGACTCCGGGGCTCGAATGACAGATACGCAGTATTTT. Encoded protein: CASIGDSGARMTDTQYF.

This chain uses TRBV27 with TRBJ1-6; 8 nucleotides line up with TRBD1. Germline V gene sequence: CDR1 MNHEY, CDR2 SMNVEV (reference sequence). The CDR3 has 15 amino acids. Trimming removed 5 bases from V and 10 bases from J; junction bases left unmatched: 10. The CDR3 nucleotides are TGTGCCAGCAGTGGATTGACAGGGGCAAGGTCACCCCTCCACTTT. Translation gives CASSGLTGARSPLHF.

The rearrangement links TRBV5-1 to TRBJ2-1, with TRBD1 matching over 8 bases. Per the germline V gene, CDR1 is SGHRS and CDR2 is YFSETQ. V was clipped by 3 bases and J by 0 bases; unmatched bases: 14. The CDR3 runs 19 residues. CDR3 loop: CASSSDRDRLWGSYNEQFF. The CDR3 DNA reads TGCGCCAGCAGCTCGGACAGGGACAGGTTATGGGGCTCCTACAATGAGCAGTTCTTC. Using reference TRBV5-1 and TRBJ2-1 for the parts outside the CDR3, the full variable domain is KAGVTQTPRYLIKTRGQQVTLSCSPISGHRSVSWYQQTPGQGLQFLFEYFSETQRNKGNFPGRFSGRQFSNSRSEMNVSTLELGDSALYLCASSSDRDRLWGSYNEQFFGPGTRLTVL.

The chain employs TRBV6-5 and TRBJ1-6; no reliable D call. Trimming cost V 6 bases and J 4 bases, with 7 bases left between them. This CDR3 region has 13 residues. The germline CDR1 and CDR2 sequences are MNHEY and SVGAGI. CDR3 loop: CASSLQYNSPLHF. CDR3 coding DNA: TGTGCCAGCAGCTTACAGTATAATTCACCCCTCCACTTT.

This chain links TRBV4-3 with TRBJ2-7, with TRBD1 matching over 7 bases. CDR1 and CDR2 from the germline V gene are LGHNA and YSLEER. The CDR3 contains 13 residues. Trimming at V came to 5 bases and at J to 12 bases, leaving 13 bases not matched to a gene. The CDR3 DNA reads as TGCGCCAGCAGCTATAGACAGGGCGACCATCGGTACTTC. This gives the protein CASSYRQGDHRYF.

The J gene is TRBJ2-1, the V gene TRBV11-2, with TRBD2 matching over 8 bases. The CDR3 is made up of 17 amino acids. V was pared by 8 bases and J by 6 bases, with 18 bases of the junction left unmatched. Germline CDR1 is SGHAT and CDR2 is FQNNGV. CDR3 amino acids: CASGGLAGLGRLNEQFF. In DNA form, the CDR3 reads TGTGCCAGCGGCGGGCTAGCGGGTCTGGGGCGCCTCAATGAGCAGTTCTTC.

CDR3 sequence reads: CASSAWDRDGTDTQYF. The DNA of the CDR3 is TGTGCCAGCAGCGCTTGGGACAGGGATGGCACAGATACGCAGTATTTT. This sequence joins TRBV9 and TRBJ2-3, with TRBD1 identical over 9 bases. Per the germline V gene, CDR1 is SGDLS and CDR2 is YYNGEE. The V and J ends lost 3 bases and 1 base, in that order; junction bases with no gene match: 6. The CDR3 extends over 16 amino acids. The full variable domain, in which reference TRBV9 and TRBJ2-3 provide the parts outside the CDR3, is DSGVTQTPKHLITATGQRVTLRCSPRSGDLSVYWYQQSLDQGLQFLIQYYNGEERAKGNILERFSAQQFPDLHSELNLSSLELGDSALYFCASSAWDRDGTDTQYFGPGTRLTVL.

There are a few counts of this clone. This chain connects TRBV6-1 to TRBJ2-5, with D perhaps assigned TRBD1 or TRBD2 (6 bases each). This CDR3 contains 15 residues. From germline, CDR1 is MNHNS and CDR2 SASEGT. Trimming removed 3 bases from V and 2 bases from J, with 13 bases in between. The CDR3 DNA reads TGTGCCAGCAGTGACCCGGGGGCGAGTCAAGAGACCCAGTACTTC. It is translated as CASSDPGASQETQYF.

As to this clone: The sample contains more than one DNA sequence encoding this CDR3. V and J are TRBV7-3 and TRBJ2-5; D not certain. Deletions cut 5 bases from V and 4 bases from J, with 11 bases between. The CDR3 extends over 13 amino acids. Per germline, CDR1 SGHTA and CDR2 FQGTGA. The CDR3 loop reads CASSPASGETQYF. CDR3 DNA: TGTGCCAGCAGCCCCGCTAGTGGAGAGACCCAGTACTTC.

The genes are TRBV11-3 and TRBJ2-1, with TRBD2 identical over 7 bases. Unmatched junction bases numbered 14, after V lost 7 bases and J lost 8 bases. Looked up from germline, CDR1 is SGHNT and CDR2 is YENEEA. This CDR3 is 15 amino acids long. The CDR3 reads CASNVNGGSRYEQFF. CDR3 nucleotides: TGTGCCAGCAACGTAAACGGGGGGAGTCGGTATGAGCAGTTCTTC.

The J gene is TRBJ1-5, the V gene TRBV19; 7 bases fit TRBD1. There are 15 residues in the CDR3. With V trimmed by 1 base and J by 7 bases, 7 bases remained unmatched. Germline lookup yields CDR1 LNHDA and CDR2 SQIVND (reference sequence). The CDR3 is CASSIGGTADQPQHF. CDR3 bases: TGTGCCAGTAGTATAGGGGGGACAGCAGACCAGCCCCAGCATTTT.

The J gene is TRBJ2-1, the V gene TRBV28; 9 bases fit TRBD2. With V trimmed by 9 bases and J by 1 base, 7 bases remained unmatched. The CDR3 covers 15 residues. Germline lookup yields CDR1 MDHEN and CDR2 SYDVKM. In DNA, the CDR3 is TGTGCCAGTCGCAGGGCGGGAGGGTCCTACAATGAGCAGTTCTTC. Translating it yields CASRRAGGSYNEQFF.

The rearrangement uses TRBV29-1 and TRBJ2-2; possible D gene TRBD2, 8 bases. V was shortened by 5 bases and J by 6 bases, with 16 bases between the two germline ends. Germline loops: CDR1 SQVTM, CDR2 ANQGSEA. The CDR3 is 14 residues long. Here the CDR3 reads CSVPGRGRPGELFF. CDR3 DNA: TGCAGCGTTCCCGGGAGGGGGCGCCCCGGGGAGCTGTTTTTT.

CDR3 protein: CASSLSGVSKNIQYF. The CDR3 bases are TGTGCCAGTAGTTTGTCGGGGGTTAGTAAAAACATTCAGTACTTC. The chain uses TRBV19 and TRBJ2-4; D possibly corresponds to TRBD2 (6 bases). Trimming removed 5 bases from V and 4 bases from J, with 15 bases in between. The CDR3 sequence is 15 residues long. The germline CDR1 and CDR2 sequences are LNHDA and SQIVND (reference sequence).

This chain joins TRBV19 and TRBJ2-2; 8 bases fit TRBD1. Germline V gene sequence: CDR1 LNHDA, CDR2 SQIVND (reference sequence). The CDR3 has 15 residues. V dropped 6 bases and J dropped 0; count of bases not matched to a gene: 3. The CDR3 reads CASSGQGTNTGELFF. CDR3 bases: TGTGCCAGTAGCGGACAGGGAACGAACACCGGGGAGCTGTTTTTT.

J is TRBJ1-3 and V is TRBV14, with D perhaps matching TRBD1 (6 bases). Germline CDR1 is SGHDN and CDR2 is FVKESK. This CDR3 has 18 amino acids. The V end was cut by 4 bases, the J end by 0 bases, with 19 bases between. This chain's CDR3 is CASSPTILGAYSGNTIYF. The CDR3 DNA is TGTGCCAGCAGCCCGACCATTCTGGGGGCCTACTCTGGAAACACCATATATTTT.

The chain has TRBV9 and TRBJ1-1, with 12 nucleotides matching TRBD1. This CDR3 spans 14 amino acids. V dropped 3 bases and J dropped 4; count of bases not matched to a gene: 1. In germline, CDR1 is SGDLS, CDR2 YYNGEE. The CDR3 is CASSGGQGATEAFF. The DNA of the CDR3 is TGTGCCAGCAGCGGGGGACAGGGGGCCACTGAAGCTTTCTTT.

This CDR3 reads CASSEVQPEAFF. The CDR3 coding sequence is TGTGCCAGCAGTGAAGTACAGCCTGAAGCTTTCTTT. The rearrangement links TRBV6-5 to TRBJ1-1, with no clear D. This CDR3 spans 12 amino acids. V was clipped by 5 bases and J by 6 bases, with 10 bases between them. Looked up from germline, CDR1 is MNHEY and CDR2 is SVGAGI.